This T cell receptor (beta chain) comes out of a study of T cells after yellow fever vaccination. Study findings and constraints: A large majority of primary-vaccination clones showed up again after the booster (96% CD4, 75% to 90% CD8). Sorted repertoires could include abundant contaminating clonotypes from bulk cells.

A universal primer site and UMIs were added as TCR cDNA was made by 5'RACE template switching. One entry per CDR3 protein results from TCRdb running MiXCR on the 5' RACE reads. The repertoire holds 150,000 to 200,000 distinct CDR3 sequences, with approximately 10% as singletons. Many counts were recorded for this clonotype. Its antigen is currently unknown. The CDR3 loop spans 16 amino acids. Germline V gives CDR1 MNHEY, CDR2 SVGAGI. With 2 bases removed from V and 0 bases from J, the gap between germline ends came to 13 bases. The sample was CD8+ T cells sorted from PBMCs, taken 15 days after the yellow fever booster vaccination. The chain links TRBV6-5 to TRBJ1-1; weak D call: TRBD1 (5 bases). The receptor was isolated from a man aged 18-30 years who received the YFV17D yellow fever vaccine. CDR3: CASSYGGSRLNTEAFF. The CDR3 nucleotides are TGTGCCAGCAGTTACGGGGGGTCTCGCCTGAACACTGAAGCTTTCTTT.